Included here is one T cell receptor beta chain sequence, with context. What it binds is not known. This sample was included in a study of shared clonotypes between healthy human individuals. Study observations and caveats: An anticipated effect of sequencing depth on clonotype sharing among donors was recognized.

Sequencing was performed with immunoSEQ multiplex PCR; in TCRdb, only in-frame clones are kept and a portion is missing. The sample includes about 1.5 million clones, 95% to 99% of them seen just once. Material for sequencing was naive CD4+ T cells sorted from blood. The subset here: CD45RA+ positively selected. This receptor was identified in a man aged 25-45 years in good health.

DNA of the CDR3: TGTGCCACCAGCAGGAGGACAGGTGATGAAAAACTGTTTTTT. Encoded protein: CATSRRTGDEKLFF. The rearrangement joins TRBV15 to TRBJ1-4; TRBD1 matches 7 bases. V was pared by 3 bases and J by 6 bases, with 4 bases of the junction left unmatched. Germline V lookup: CDR1 LNHNV, CDR2 YYDKDF (reference sequence). This CDR3 has 14 residues.